This TCR beta chain was recorded in a study of regulatory T cells in long-lasting Graves disease. iRepertoire HTBI primers and Arm-PCR of CDR3 regions built TCR beta libraries. TCRdb independently ran MiXCR on the multiplex PCR reads; one entry per CDR3 protein. This sample has over 450,000 distinct CDR3 sequences, with more than 10% found just once. This clonotype was picked up many times. Time point in this sample: newly diagnosed GD, antithyroid drugs for less than 3 months. The TCR library used RNA extracted from PBMCs. Germline-derived CDR1 and CDR2 are SGHAT and FQNNGV. The CDR3 runs 12 residues. V was clipped by 8 bases and J by 5 bases; unmatched bases: 4. These records were also assigned to another study, of T cells in Graves' hyperthyroidism and ophthalmopathy. That study adds: Appearing also in blood were most of the thyroid clonotypes expanded above 0.001. Median prediction lead before ophthalmopathy onset was 6.5 to 7 months with the model.

This sequence originates from a woman in her 30s with Graves disease. The source was peripheral blood mononuclear cells (PBMCs), collected at new diagnosis, from a patient treated with antithyroid drugs. V usage is TRBV11-2 and J usage is TRBJ2-3, with TRBD2 matching 7 bases. The CDR3 protein is CASRGVKDTQYF. The CDR3 DNA follows: TGTGCCAGCCGGGGGGTGAAAGATACGCAGTATTTT.